The 2 T cell receptor beta chains below all came from one sample that was sequenced in a study of blood T cell repertoires in COVID-19. Profiled with immunoSEQ multiplex PCR; TCRdb holds only in-frame clones, not every one. Of under 100,000 clones listed, approximately 80% were seen once; the top ten hold 13%. Material: peripheral blood. These TCRs come from a human donor in a cohort sampled during active COVID-19.

The CDR3 spells CASSLGHRYNEQFF. The CDR3 DNA reads as TGTGCCAGCAGCTTGGGACACCGCTACAATGAGCAGTTCTTC. This chain connects TRBV5-6 to TRBJ2-1, with no clear D. V lost 0 bases to trimming and J lost 3 bases, with 7 bases between them. Looked up from germline, CDR1 is SGHDT and CDR2 is YYEEEE. The CDR3 runs 14 residues.

The chain has TRBV7-2 and TRBJ2-5; 10 nucleotides align to TRBD2. The V gene end was trimmed by 4 bases and the J gene end by 4 bases; junction bases not matched to a gene: 6. CDR1 SGHTA and CDR2 FQGNSA come from the germline V gene. This CDR3 region has 15 residues. The CDR3 is CASSSGLAFGETQYF. CDR3 coding DNA: TGTGCCAGCAGCTCGGGACTAGCGTTTGGAGAGACCCAGTACTTC.